Below, one T cell receptor beta chain is given with its context. The data stem from a study of cytomegalovirus exposure and HLA in healthy donors. Germline trimming cut 0 bases from V and 1 base from J; bases unmatched to any gene: 6. Germline V gene lookup returns CDR1 SGHRS and CDR2 YFSETQ. CDR3 length: 18 residues. PCR involved 60 Vbeta and 13 Jbeta primers. Generated by immunoSEQ multiplex PCR, the TCRdb table keeps only in-frame clones and is missing some. Of under 200,000 clones listed, roughly 79% are singletons. The rearrangement uses TRBV5-1 and TRBJ2-5; 13 bases fit TRBD2. The sequenced sample was PBMCs. The clonotype was recovered from a male donor in good health and CMV-seropositive. CDR3 DNA: TGCGCCAGCAGCTTGGTCACTAGCGGGGGGGCCCTCCAAGAGACCCAGTACTTC. This gives the protein CASSLVTSGGALQETQYF. The entire variable domain, with the rest obtained from reference TRBV5-1 and TRBJ2-5, is as follows: KAGVTQTPRYLIKTRGQQVTLSCSPISGHRSVSWYQQTPGQGLQFLFEYFSETQRNKGNFPGRFSGRQFSNSRSEMNVSTLELGDSALYLCASSLVTSGGALQETQYFGPGTRLLVL.